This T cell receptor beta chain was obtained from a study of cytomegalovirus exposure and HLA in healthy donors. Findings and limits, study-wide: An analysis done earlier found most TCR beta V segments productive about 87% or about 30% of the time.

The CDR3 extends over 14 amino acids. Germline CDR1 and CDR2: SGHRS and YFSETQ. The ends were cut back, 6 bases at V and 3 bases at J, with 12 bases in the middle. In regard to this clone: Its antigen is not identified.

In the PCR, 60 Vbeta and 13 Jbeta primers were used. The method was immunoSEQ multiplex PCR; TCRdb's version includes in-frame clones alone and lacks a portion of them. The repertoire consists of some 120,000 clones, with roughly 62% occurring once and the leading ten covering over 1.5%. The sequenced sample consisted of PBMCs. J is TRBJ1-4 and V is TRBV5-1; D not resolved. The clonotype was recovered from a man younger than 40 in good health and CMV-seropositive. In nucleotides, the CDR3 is TGCGCCAGCACCCGGGGAAGCTCTAATGAAAAACTGTTTTTT. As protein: CASTRGSSNEKLFF.